One sample yielded the 7 T cell receptor beta chains listed below, sequenced in a study of vaccination effects on CD4 cells after COVID-19. Some clones are missing from TCRdb's copy, which holds only in-frame ones; the method was immunoSEQ multiplex PCR. This table holds about 45,000 clones, roughly four fifths found once. Viral peptide pool expansion of antigen-specific CD4+ T cells preceded sequencing in the ViraFEST assay. Cultured cells yielded isolated CD4+ T cells after 10 to 11 days. PCR showed that the person got SARS-CoV-2 infection at some point between March and December 2020. No antigen has been assigned to these receptors. The sequenced sample was CD4+ T cells from PBMCs cultured with a peptide pool, obtained before COVID-19 vaccination. The source of these receptors is a human donor who had a prior SARS-CoV-2 infection.

V usage is TRBV5-6 and J usage is TRBJ1-2; no reliable D call. The CDR3 runs 12 residues. Trimming cost V 4 bases and J 4 bases, with 8 bases left between them. CDR1 and CDR2 (germline): SGHDT, YYEEEE. CDR3 in DNA: TGTGCCAGCAGCAGAGGGTCCTATGGCTACACCTTC. Protein: CASSRGSYGYTF.

The rearrangement links TRBV20-1 to TRBJ1-5; D is undetermined. The CDR3 spans 13 residues. V was pared by 3 bases and J by 7 bases, with 13 bases between. CDR1 is DFQATT and CDR2 is SNEGSKA in the germline V gene (reference sequence). CDR3 bases: TGCAGTGCTAGTGGTCTTTTAAGCCAGCCCCAGCATTTT. This gives the protein CSASGLLSQPQHF.

The chain couples TRBV19 to TRBJ2-7, with D possibly matching TRBD1 (5 bases). V was trimmed by 5 bases and J by 7 bases, leaving 15 bases between them. The CDR3 is 13 amino acids. Per the germline V gene, CDR1 is LNHDA and CDR2 is SQIVND (reference sequence). The CDR3 is CASSYEAPGEQYF. In nucleotides, the CDR3 is TGTGCCAGTAGTTACGAGGCCCCAGGGGAGCAGTACTTC. The entire variable domain, with the rest obtained from reference TRBV19 and TRBJ2-7, is as follows: DGGITQSPKYLFRKEGQNVTLSCEQNLNHDAMYWYRQDPGQGLRLIYYSQIVNDFQKGDIAEGYSVSREKKESFPLTVTSAQKNPTAFYLCASSYEAPGEQYFGPGTRLTVT.

This chain connects TRBV7-3 to TRBJ1-5; D is unclear. V was clipped by 0 bases and J by 6 bases, with 6 bases between them. The CDR3 has 13 residues. The germline V gene encodes CDR1 SGHTA and CDR2 FQGTGA. In DNA form, the CDR3 reads TGTGCCAGCAGCTTAACCGGGCTTCAGCCCCAGCATTTT. As protein: CASSLTGLQPQHF.

V and J are TRBV7-9 and TRBJ2-2; TRBD1 aligns across 7 bases. V was clipped by 1 base and J by 3 bases; unmatched bases: 5. CDR3 size: 16 residues. From germline, CDR1 is SEHNR and CDR2 FQNEAQ (reference sequence). The CDR3 DNA follows: TGTGCCAGCAGCTTAGGGTCTCAGGGGGACACCGGGGAGCTGTTTTTT. Translation: CASSLGSQGDTGELFF.

This clone was observed once. The chain joins TRBV11-3 to TRBJ2-5; D is uncertain. The CDR3 extends over 10 amino acids. CDR1 SGHNT and CDR2 YENEEA come from the germline V gene. V dropped 8 bases and J dropped 4 bases, with 5 bases sitting between them. CDR3 protein: CASGIETQYF. DNA for the CDR3: TGTGCCAGCGGGATAGAGACCCAGTACTTC.

This clone was counted ten times or more. V gene TRBV5-6 combines with J gene TRBJ1-6; 12 positions match TRBD1. The CDR3 has 17 residues. The germline CDR1 and CDR2 sequences are SGHDT and YYEEEE. J was trimmed by 7 bases and V by 4 bases; bases with no gene match: 9. This chain's CDR3 is CASSPGTGGRQNSPLHF. DNA for the CDR3: TGTGCCAGCAGCCCTGGGACAGGGGGCCGACAAAATTCACCCCTCCACTTT.